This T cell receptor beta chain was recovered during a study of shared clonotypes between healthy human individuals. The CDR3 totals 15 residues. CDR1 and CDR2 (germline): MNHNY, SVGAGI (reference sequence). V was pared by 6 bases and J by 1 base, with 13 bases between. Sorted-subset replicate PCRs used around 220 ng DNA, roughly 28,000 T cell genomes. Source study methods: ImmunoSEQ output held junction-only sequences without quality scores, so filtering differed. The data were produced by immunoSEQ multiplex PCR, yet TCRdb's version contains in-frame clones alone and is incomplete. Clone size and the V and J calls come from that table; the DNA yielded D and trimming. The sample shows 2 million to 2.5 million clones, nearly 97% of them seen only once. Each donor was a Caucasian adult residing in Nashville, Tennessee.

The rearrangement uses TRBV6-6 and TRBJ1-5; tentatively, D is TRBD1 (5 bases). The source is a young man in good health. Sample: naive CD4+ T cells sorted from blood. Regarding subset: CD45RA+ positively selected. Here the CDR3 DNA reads TGTGCCAGCAGCCGGGGGGAGAGGAGCAATCAGCCCCAGCATTTT. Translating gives CASSRGERSNQPQHF.